This TCR beta chain was found in a study of T cell clones after liver transplantation. Study-wide background: As an antigen-independent comparator, third-party-reactive TCRbeta sequences came from pre-transplant mixed lymphocyte reactions.

Study observations and caveats: Graft donor-reactive T cells possibly entered the graft instead of undergoing deletion.

Libraries were prepared by immunoSEQ multiplex PCR; TCRdb keeps only in-frame clonotypes and omits some of them. In the table there are just over 60,000 clones, roughly two thirds of which are singletons. The CDR3 runs to 15 residues. Per the germline V gene, CDR1 is KGHSH and CDR2 is LQKENI. V lost 5 bases to trimming and J lost 5 bases, with 19 bases between them. Notes on this clone: The antigen is undetermined.

The chain joins TRBV18 to TRBJ2-7; TRBD1 is a possible D gene (6 bases). The clonotype comes from a human donor who received a liver transplant. The material was CD4+ T cells from blood, obtained before liver transplant. As DNA, the CDR3 is TGTGCCAGCTCAGCGAGGACAGACGCACGAGACGAGCAGTACTTC. Protein: CASSARTDARDEQYF.